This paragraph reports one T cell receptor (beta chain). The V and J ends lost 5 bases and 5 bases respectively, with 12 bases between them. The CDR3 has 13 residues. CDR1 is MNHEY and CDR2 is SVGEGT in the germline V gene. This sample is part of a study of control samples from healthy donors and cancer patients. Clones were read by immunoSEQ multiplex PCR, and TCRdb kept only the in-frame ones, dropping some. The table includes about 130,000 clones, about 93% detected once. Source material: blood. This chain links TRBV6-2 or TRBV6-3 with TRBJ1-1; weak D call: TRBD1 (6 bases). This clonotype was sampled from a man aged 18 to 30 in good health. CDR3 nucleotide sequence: TGTGCCAGCAGTCCCCGGGGACAAACTGAAGCTTTCTTT. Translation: CASSPRGQTEAFF.